This T cell receptor beta chain was recovered during a study of beta chain features in type 1 diabetes. Trimming shortened V by 7 bases and J by 15 bases, and 20 bases separated the two germline ends. The germline gives CDR1 MNHNY, CDR2 SVGAGI (reference sequence). The CDR3 length is 12 residues. Turning to this clone: Its antigen is undetermined.

Expressed TCRB transcripts were sequenced because the isolated RNA had all been reverse transcribed beforehand. TCRdb keeps only in-frame clones here, not all; method: immunoSEQ multiplex PCR. The table records around 40,000 clones, 65% to 70% of them present only once. Findings and caveats of the study: Type 1 diabetes patients had TCRB CDR3s that were shorter (moderately but significantly so) in all four CD4+ subsets.

Sequencing used Tregs from blood. The gene calls are TRBV6-6 and TRBJ2-3; D perhaps matches TRBD1 (6 bases). The origin of this receptor is a man between 25 and 39 years old with type 1 diabetes. Some clones in this sample may be carry-over from other donors' samples. The CDR3 reads CASKNPRQVPYF. The CDR3 nucleotides read TGTGCCAGCAAAAATCCGAGACAGGTCCCATATTTT.